Presented here are 12 T cell receptor beta chains from one specimen sequenced in a study of T cells in Graves' hyperthyroidism and ophthalmopathy. From RNA transcripts, TCR beta CDR3 regions were amplified. First-round RT-PCR with HTBI primers amplified the TCR CDR3 region. MiXCR was run by TCRdb on the multiplex PCR reads, yielding one entry per CDR3 protein. This sample yields around 400,000 distinct CDR3 sequences, of which approximately 14% are seen a single time; 25% to 35% belongs to the top ten. Sequenced input: blood. The receptors shown here come from a woman between 18 and 29 years old with Graves' hyperthyroidism that later progressed to Graves' ophthalmopathy.

The J gene is TRBJ2-3, the V gene TRBV6-1; D is uncertain. Germline CDR1 and CDR2: MNHNS and SASEGT. This CDR3 has 14 amino acids. Trimming cost V 2 bases and J 0 bases, with 6 bases left between them. CDR3 nucleotide sequence: TGTGCCAGCAGTGAACAGGAGAGCACAGATACGCAGTATTTT. This codes for CASSEQESTDTQYF.

This clonotype came up many times. This chain connects TRBV10-3 to TRBJ2-3; 13 positions agree with TRBD2. With V trimmed by 6 bases and J by 7 bases, 7 bases remained unmatched. The germline V gene encodes CDR1 ENHRY and CDR2 SYGVKD. The CDR3 runs to 15 residues. CDR3 sequence reads: CAIRTGTSGDNTQYF. The CDR3 coding sequence is TGTGCCATCAGAACCGGGACTAGCGGGGACAATACGCAGTATTTT.

This clonotype was picked up many times. J is TRBJ1-2 and V is TRBV5-6; D call uncertain. The length of the CDR3 is 11 residues. Trimming left V 7 bases short and J 2 bases short, with 6 bases between. Germline V lookup: CDR1 SGHDT, CDR2 YYEEEE. The CDR3 spells CASLGNYGYTF. The DNA of the CDR3 is TGTGCCAGCTTGGGGAACTATGGCTACACCTTC.

This clonotype occurred a few times. The chain carries TRBV20-1 and TRBJ1-5, with D perhaps matching TRBD1 (5 bases). The CDR3 has 13 residues. Germline CDR1 is DFQATT and CDR2 is SNEGSKA (reference sequence). V was shortened by 5 bases and J by 6 bases, with 14 bases between the two germline ends. The CDR3 reads CSAVSGSRQPQHF. In nucleotides, the CDR3 is TGCAGTGCTGTCTCAGGGTCCCGTCAGCCCCAGCATTTT.

The chain carries TRBV6-1 and TRBJ2-1; either TRBD1 or TRBD2 may supply D (5 bases each). The V end was cut by 7 bases, the J end by 6 bases, with 10 bases between. This CDR3 comprises 12 residues. Germline V gene sequence: CDR1 MNHNS, CDR2 SASEGT. The CDR3 loop is CASKKGSNEQFF. CDR3 DNA sequence: TGTGCCAGCAAGAAGGGGAGCAATGAGCAGTTCTTC.

This clonotype was picked up many times. The chain combines TRBV7-2 with TRBJ2-2; D remains ambiguous. The germline V gene encodes CDR1 SGHTA and CDR2 FQGNSA. CDR3 length equals 15 residues. V was pared by 3 bases and J by 0 bases, with 8 bases between. CDR3 nucleotide sequence: TGTGCCAGCAGCTTCCCCCTAGCGAACACCGGGGAGCTGTTTTTT. This encodes CASSFPLANTGELFF.

This clonotype has at least ten counts. The chain is built from TRBV10-1 and TRBJ1-1; D not resolved. Germline values: CDR1 WNHNN, CDR2 SYGVQD (reference sequence). Trimming removed 6 bases at V and 2 bases at J, with 13 bases between. This CDR3 comprises 14 residues. CDR3 region: CASREKHPNTEAFF. The CDR3 DNA follows: TGCGCCAGCAGGGAGAAACACCCTAACACTGAAGCTTTCTTT.

The chain links TRBV28 to TRBJ1-1, with D maybe TRBD1 (5 bases). Looked up from germline, CDR1 is MDHEN and CDR2 is SYDVKM. This CDR3 is built from 16 residues. Trimming stripped 5 bases from V and 3 bases from J, with 19 bases between. The CDR3 DNA is TGTGCCAGCAGTCCCCCTTTTCTCTTGGGGGACACTGAAGCTTTCTTT. Its protein product is CASSPPFLLGDTEAFF.

This clonotype was counted ten times or more. The genes are TRBV7-9 and TRBJ2-1; 7 nucleotides line up with TRBD2. Trimming at V came to 1 base and at J to 9 bases, leaving 3 bases not matched to a gene. The CDR3 covers 13 residues. The germline CDR1 and CDR2 sequences are SEHNR and FQNEAQ (reference sequence). This CDR3 is CASSLGGGTEQFF. CDR3 sequence (DNA): TGTGCCAGCAGCTTAGGGGGGGGGACTGAGCAGTTCTTC.

The V call is TRBV7-6, the J call TRBJ2-5, with 10 positions matching TRBD2. CDR1 SGHVS and CDR2 FNYEAQ come from the germline V gene. CDR3 length: 15 amino acids. V shed 5 bases and J 5 bases; nucleotides not matched to a gene: 8. The chain's CDR3 is CASSRLAGDRETQYF. CDR3 coding DNA: TGTGCCAGCAGCCGCCTAGCGGGAGATCGGGAGACCCAGTACTTC.

The chain employs TRBV6-2 or TRBV6-3 and TRBJ2-4, with TRBD2 identical over 9 bases. V dropped 7 bases and J dropped 8; count of bases not matched to a gene: 15. This CDR3 has 16 residues. CDR1 is MNHEY and CDR2 is SVGEGT in the germline V gene. DNA of the CDR3: TGTGCCAGCATGTGGCGAGCGGGAGGCGATAGGGACATTCAGTACTTC. Translated, it gives CASMWRAGGDRDIQYF.

This clonotype was seen at least ten times. The gene calls are TRBV20-1 and TRBJ2-5, with TRBD2 matching over 9 bases. Germline-derived CDR1 and CDR2 are DFQATT and SNEGSKA (reference sequence). With 3 bases clipped from V and 2 bases from J, the junction kept 10 bases outside the gene matches. The CDR3 runs 16 residues. CDR3 residues: CSASVGLASGQETQYF. The CDR3 DNA sequence: TGCAGTGCTAGCGTGGGACTAGCATCTGGGCAAGAGACCCAGTACTTC.